This T cell receptor beta chain was captured in a study of blood T cell repertoires in COVID-19. Overall study context: Some COVID-19 samples were acute and others convalescent; all came from the United States, Italy and Spain. The analysed material was cDNA or gDNA that came from T cells, B-cell-depleted T cells, or PBMCs.

The V end lost 4 bases, the J end lost 5 bases, and 18 bases lay between the germline ends. From germline, CDR1 is SNHLY and CDR2 FYNNEI. The CDR3 is 15 residues long. This clone occurred a few times. The method was immunoSEQ multiplex PCR; TCRdb's version includes in-frame clones alone and lacks a portion of them. The sample carries around 50,000 clones, around nine tenths recorded once. The receptor was derived from a man in his 60s with active or convalescent COVID-19. The rearrangement uses TRBV2 and TRBJ2-7; D call uncertain. Sequenced input: peripheral blood. The CDR3 loop is CASSVFYGGGDEQYF. CDR3 nucleotides: TGTGCCAGCAGTGTTTTTTACGGCGGCGGCGACGAGCAGTACTTC.